Sequencing of this T cell receptor (beta chain) was carried out in a study of vaccination effects on CD4 cells after COVID-19. Study context: The ViraFEST assay expanded antigen-specific CD4+ T cells with viral peptide pools before sequencing. Two-dose BNT162b2 or mRNA-1273 vaccination was given to participants.

Produced via immunoSEQ multiplex PCR; TCRdb's table is partial and in-frame only. The profile shows 45,000 to 50,000 clones, 75% to 80% of them singletons. This CDR3 has 14 residues. V was cut by 2 bases and J by 2 bases, with 7 bases left in between. CDR1 and CDR2 from the germline V gene are SGHVS and FQNEAQ. Following culture for about ten days, CD4+ T cells were isolated. A half-medium replacement with IL-2 medium was carried out on days 3 and 7. As for this clone: The antigen is undetermined.

The origin of this receptor is a human donor who had a prior SARS-CoV-2 infection. J is TRBJ2-4 and V is TRBV7-8; possibly TRBD2 for D (5 bases). Material: CD4+ T cells from PBMCs cultured without peptide, obtained before COVID-19 vaccination. This CDR3 is CASSLRDSKNIQYF. CDR3 DNA sequence: TGTGCCAGCAGCTTACGGGATTCCAAAAACATTCAGTACTTC.